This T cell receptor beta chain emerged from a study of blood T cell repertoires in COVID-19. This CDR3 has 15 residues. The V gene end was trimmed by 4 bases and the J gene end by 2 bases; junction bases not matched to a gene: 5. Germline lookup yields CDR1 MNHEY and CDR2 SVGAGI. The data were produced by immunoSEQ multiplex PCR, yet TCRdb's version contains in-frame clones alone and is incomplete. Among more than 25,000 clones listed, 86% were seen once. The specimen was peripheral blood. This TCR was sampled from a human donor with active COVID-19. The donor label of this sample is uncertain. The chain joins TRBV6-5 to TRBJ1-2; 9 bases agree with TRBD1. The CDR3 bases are TGTGCCAGCAGTTCCCCGGACAGGGGAAACTATGGCTACACCTTC. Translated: CASSSPDRGNYGYTF.